A single sample is the source of the 28 T cell receptor beta chains below, sequenced in a study of T cell responses to AZD1222 COVID-19 vaccine. Libraries were prepared by immunoSEQ multiplex PCR; TCRdb keeps only in-frame clonotypes and omits some of them. The data hold about 120,000 clones, with around nine tenths observed a single time. The sequences come from peripheral blood, collected on day 0 of AZD1222 vaccination. The source is an adult in good health.

The genes are TRBV28 and TRBJ2-3; 7 bases align to TRBD1. The V and J ends lost 6 bases and 2 bases, in that order; junction bases with no gene match: 5. The CDR3 loop spans 14 amino acids. Germline CDR1 and CDR2: MDHEN and SYDVKM. The CDR3: CASRLQGSTDTQYF. CDR3 coding DNA: TGTGCCAGCAGGCTACAGGGGTCCACAGATACGCAGTATTTT.

The V call is TRBV24-1, the J call TRBJ2-3, with D perhaps matching TRBD1 (7 bases). CDR1 is KGHDR, CDR2 SFDVKD, per germline. Trimming stripped 11 bases from V and 3 bases from J, with 20 bases between. The CDR3 is 15 residues long. The CDR3 nucleotides read TGTGCCATCGCAGCAGGGGGAGGTGTGACAGATACGCAGTATTTT. Encoded protein: CAIAAGGGVTDTQYF.

The chain combines TRBV4-3 with TRBJ2-3; D may correspond to TRBD1 or TRBD2 (5 bases each). This CDR3 has 16 residues. Germline CDR1 is LGHNA and CDR2 is YSLEER. With 0 bases removed from V and 1 base from J, the gap between germline ends came to 11 bases. The CDR3 DNA reads as TGCGCCAGCAGCCAAGATTGGGGACCACGCACAGATACGCAGTATTTT. It yields the protein CASSQDWGPRTDTQYF.

The chain carries TRBV19 and TRBJ1-3; TRBD1 might be the D (5 bases). The CDR3 is 14 amino acids. V lost 4 bases to trimming and J lost 2 bases, with 9 bases between them. Germline V lookup: CDR1 LNHDA, CDR2 SQIVND (reference sequence). CDR3 region: CASSRGDAGNTIYF. CDR3 nucleotides: TGTGCCAGTAGTAGAGGGGACGCTGGAAACACCATATATTTT.

This chain connects TRBV2 to TRBJ1-3; D may be TRBD1 (6 bases). Trimming removed 0 bases at V and 0 bases at J, with 15 bases between. The CDR3 length is 18 residues. The germline V gene encodes CDR1 SNHLY and CDR2 FYNNEI. The CDR3 here is CASSEALGQTDSGNTIYF. DNA for the CDR3: TGTGCCAGCAGTGAAGCGCTTGGACAGACCGACTCTGGAAACACCATATATTTT.

V gene TRBV30 combines with J gene TRBJ1-2; D gene unclear. The CDR3 totals 13 residues. V lost 2 bases and J lost 4, with 11 bases in between. Germline values: CDR1 GTSNPN, CDR2 SVGIG (reference sequence). This CDR3 is CAWSSLGSYGYTF. Written as DNA, the CDR3 is TGTGCCTGGAGTTCTTTGGGGTCCTATGGCTACACCTTC.

The chain has TRBV7-9 and TRBJ2-7; 9 bases agree with TRBD2. The V segment lost 2 bases and the J segment 6 bases; nucleotides outside the gene matches: 8. CDR1 SEHNR and CDR2 FQNEAQ come from the germline V gene (reference sequence). This CDR3 region has 15 residues. CDR3 sequence reads: CASSLQAGGPLEQYF. CDR3 nucleotides: TGTGCCAGCAGCTTACAAGCGGGGGGCCCGCTCGAGCAGTACTTC.

The chain recombines TRBV9 with TRBJ2-5, with 14 positions matching TRBD2. CDR3 length equals 19 residues. CDR1 and CDR2 (germline): SGDLS, YYNGEE. V gave up 0 bases and J gave up 4 bases; unmatched junction bases: 11. The CDR3 DNA is TGTGCCAGCAGCGTAGGACTAGCGGGAGGGCTCTGGGCGGGAGAGACCCAGTACTTC. Its translation is CASSVGLAGGLWAGETQYF.

The rearrangement joins TRBV18 to TRBJ2-7; the match to TRBD1 covers 8 bases. CDR3 length equals 14 residues. Germline V CDR1 and CDR2: KGHSH, LQKENI. Trimming took 5 bases from V and 1 from J; bases not matched to a gene: 4. This CDR3 reads CASSTGTGSYEQYF. The CDR3 region has the DNA TGTGCCAGCTCAACCGGGACAGGATCCTACGAGCAGTACTTC.

The chain recombines TRBV6-6 with TRBJ1-5; 8 bases are a match to TRBD1. J gave up 4 bases and V 4 bases, and 6 bases lay outside the gene matches. Germline V gene lookup returns CDR1 MNHNY and CDR2 SVGAGI (reference sequence). The CDR3 contains 15 residues. The CDR3 DNA reads TGTGCCAGCAGTTCCGGGACAGGACGTAATCAGCCCCAGCATTTT. This sequence encodes CASSSGTGRNQPQHF.

The V and J genes are TRBV6-5 and TRBJ1-5, with unresolved D. CDR3 size: 14 residues. Germline CDR1 MNHEY, CDR2 SVGAGI. The V gene lost 5 bases and the J gene lost 4 bases, with 12 bases spanning the gap. CDR3 sequence (DNA): TGTGCCAGCAGTCCTAATGGGAATAATCAGCCCCAGCATTTT. Encoded protein: CASSPNGNNQPQHF.

The chain has TRBV20-1 and TRBJ1-2, with 7 bases fitting TRBD1. The ends lost 3 bases at V and 8 bases at J; junction bases unmatched: 6. From germline, CDR1 is DFQATT and CDR2 SNEGSKA (reference sequence). The CDR3 covers 12 residues. The CDR3 reads CSASEGGRGYTF. The CDR3 DNA reads as TGCAGTGCTAGTGAAGGGGGCCGGGGCTACACCTTC.

Written as DNA, the CDR3 is TGTGCCAGCAGCTTAACCATCTTCGGACAGGCGGAAACTGAAGCTTTCTTT. It encodes CASSLTIFGQAETEAFF. The chain uses TRBV13 and TRBJ1-1; 7 bases match TRBD1. Germline lookup yields CDR1 PRHDT and CDR2 FYEKMQ (reference sequence). This CDR3 has 17 amino acids. Losses at the gene ends were 2 bases for V and 5 bases for J; bases not matched to a gene: 14.

This chain connects TRBV27 to TRBJ2-1; the match to TRBD2 covers 7 bases. Germline assignment: CDR1 MNHEY and CDR2 SMNVEV (reference sequence). The CDR3 has 16 residues. V dropped 5 bases and J dropped 5; count of bases not matched to a gene: 12. The CDR3 loop is CASSPYGAGVNNEQFF. DNA for the CDR3: TGTGCCAGCAGTCCCTATGGGGCGGGGGTAAACAATGAGCAGTTCTTC.

This clone was observed a handful of times. This chain links TRBV7-9 with TRBJ2-1, with 10 bases lining up with TRBD2. Germline V gives CDR1 SEHNR, CDR2 FQNEAQ (reference sequence). The CDR3 length is 20 residues. V shed 7 bases and J 6 bases; nucleotides not matched to a gene: 24. CDR3 DNA: TGTGCCAGCACCGGGAGACAGCGGGGGGGCCTCTCATTGGTTTTCAATGAGCAGTTCTTC. It specifies CASTGRQRGGLSLVFNEQFF.

The chain has TRBV7-4 and TRBJ1-1; D remains ambiguous. The CDR3 has 14 amino acids. CDR1 is SGHVT and CDR2 is SQSDAQ in the germline V gene. Trimming removed 2 bases at V and 0 bases at J, with 7 bases between. CDR3 sequence (DNA): TGTGCCAGCAGCTTACTACAGTTGAACACTGAAGCTTTCTTT. It encodes CASSLLQLNTEAFF.

The V and J genes are TRBV9 and TRBJ2-1; D may match TRBD1 or TRBD2 (5 bases each). V lost 0 bases to trimming and J lost 3 bases, with 10 bases between them. Germline V lookup: CDR1 SGDLS, CDR2 YYNGEE. This CDR3 has 15 residues. CDR3 bases: TGTGCCAGCAGCGTAGGGGACGGAGGCTACAATGAGCAGTTCTTC. Translation: CASSVGDGGYNEQFF.

J is TRBJ1-2 and V is TRBV10-3; TRBD1 might be the D (6 bases). The CDR3 spans 14 residues. Germline CDR1 and CDR2: ENHRY and SYGVKD. The germline V and J ends were trimmed by 6 bases and 4 bases, with 15 bases remaining between them. Here the CDR3 DNA reads TGTGCCATCAGACCCCCAGGGGACCTCTATGGCTACACCTTC. It codes for CAIRPPGDLYGYTF.

The V and J genes are TRBV25-1 and TRBJ1-6, with D unresolved. Germline V gene data show CDR1 as MGHDK and CDR2 as SYGVNS. This CDR3 region has 12 residues. Trimming took 5 bases from V and 10 from J, leaving 9 bases between them. The DNA for the CDR3 is TGTGCCAGCAGTATCTTGGTGTCACCCCTCCACTTT. Protein product: CASSILVSPLHF.

The V and J genes are TRBV18 and TRBJ1-6; tentative D call: TRBD1 (5 bases). The CDR3 contains 15 residues. Germline V gene sequence: CDR1 KGHSH, CDR2 LQKENI. V lost 3 bases, J lost 7 bases, and 13 bases lay in between. Written as DNA, the CDR3 is TGTGCCAGCTCACCCGGCCAGGGCCGGAATTCACCCCTCCACTTT. It translates to CASSPGQGRNSPLHF.

Only one count was recorded for this clone. The chain has TRBV7-9 and TRBJ2-2; tentatively, D is TRBD1 (7 bases). The V gene lost 7 bases and the J gene lost 4 bases, with 19 bases spanning the gap. CDR1 is SEHNR and CDR2 is FQNEAQ in the germline V gene (reference sequence). CDR3 size: 16 residues. Written as DNA, the CDR3 is TGTGCCAGCACCTACTGGGGGGACAGCCCCACCGGGGAGCTGTTTTTT. It encodes CASTYWGDSPTGELFF. Together with reference TRBV7-9 and TRBJ2-2, the CDR3 gives the full variable domain: DTGVSQNPRHKITKRGQNVTFRCDPISEHNRLYWYRQTLGQGPEFLTYFQNEAQLEKSRLLSDRFSAERPKGSFSTLEIQRTEQGDSAMYLCASTYWGDSPTGELFFGEGSRLTVL.

The chain links TRBV29-1 to TRBJ2-5, with TRBD1 as a possible D gene (5 bases). CDR1 and CDR2 (germline): SQVTM, ANQGSEA. The CDR3 runs to 13 residues. Trimming removed 4 bases from V and 1 base from J, with 10 bases in between. The CDR3 protein is CSVVKGSQETQYF. In DNA, the CDR3 is TGCAGCGTTGTAAAGGGGTCCCAAGAGACCCAGTACTTC.

J is TRBJ2-1 and V is TRBV7-9; possibly TRBD1 for D (5 bases). There are 14 residues in the CDR3. Germline lookup yields CDR1 SEHNR and CDR2 FQNEAQ (reference sequence). The V end was cut by 5 bases, the J end by 9 bases, with 17 bases between. The CDR3 is CASSPTQGVGEQFF. Written as DNA, the CDR3 is TGTGCCAGCAGCCCGACACAAGGGGTGGGTGAGCAGTTCTTC.

This chain joins TRBV9 and TRBJ1-4; D is unclear. CDR1 is SGDLS, CDR2 YYNGEE, per germline. The V and J ends lost 0 bases and 4 bases respectively, with 4 bases between them. The CDR3 has 13 amino acids. The CDR3 protein is CASSVAGNEKLFF. In nucleotides, the CDR3 is TGTGCCAGCAGCGTAGCGGGTAATGAAAAACTGTTTTTT. The entire variable domain, with the rest obtained from reference TRBV9 and TRBJ1-4, is as follows: DSGVTQTPKHLITATGQRVTLRCSPRSGDLSVYWYQQSLDQGLQFLIQYYNGEERAKGNILERFSAQQFPDLHSELNLSSLELGDSALYFCASSVAGNEKLFFGSGTQLSVL.

The chain employs TRBV7-8 and TRBJ2-1, with a possible D match to TRBD2 (6 bases). V shed 3 bases and J shed 7 bases, with 13 bases lying between them. The CDR3 sequence is 14 residues long. The germline CDR1 and CDR2 sequences are SGHVS and FQNEAQ. The CDR3 sequence: CASSFVQAGNEQFF. Here the CDR3 DNA reads TGTGCCAGCAGCTTTGTTCAGGCGGGGAATGAGCAGTTCTTC.

V is TRBV7-6 and J is TRBJ2-3; D not certain. The CDR3 runs 15 residues. Trimming took 2 bases from V and 2 from J, leaving 11 bases between them. The germline V gene encodes CDR1 SGHVS and CDR2 FNYEAQ. For the CDR3, the DNA is TGTGCCAGCAGCTTACTTGGGCAGAACACAGATACGCAGTATTTT. Translation gives CASSLLGQNTDTQYF. The variable domain in full, with the rest retrieved from reference TRBV7-6 and TRBJ2-3, is GAGVSQSPRYKVTKRGQDVALRCDPISGHVSLYWYRQALGQGPEFLTYFNYEAQQDKSGLPNDRFSAERPEGSISTLTIQRTEQRDSAMYRCASSLLGQNTDTQYFGPGTRLTVL.

The chain employs TRBV19 and TRBJ2-7; the match to TRBD2 covers 9 bases. CDR3 size: 15 residues. CDR1 is LNHDA, CDR2 SQIVND, per germline (reference sequence). J gave up 0 bases and V 3 bases, and 3 bases lay outside the gene matches. The CDR3 coding sequence is TGTGCCAGTAGTATCCTAGCGGGGAGCTCCTACGAGCAGTACTTC. Its protein product is CASSILAGSSYEQYF.

This chain connects TRBV19 to TRBJ2-1; the match to TRBD2 covers 8 bases. The V and J ends lost 5 bases and 8 bases, in that order; junction bases with no gene match: 11. The germline V gene has CDR1 LNHDA and CDR2 SQIVND (reference sequence). This CDR3 has 15 residues. The CDR3 DNA reads TGTGCCAGTAGTTCGTCACGGGAGGGGGTCGATGAGCAGTTCTTC. Its translation is CASSSSREGVDEQFF.